This TCR beta chain was found in a study of T cells after yellow fever vaccination (dated by TCRdb to about 2019). Concerning the study at large: Libraries from fractions with low cell numbers were prepared with the SMART-Seq v4 Ultra Low Input RNA kit. To follow T-cell clones before and after both primary and booster YFV17D yellow fever vaccination, bulk TCR alpha and beta repertoires underwent longitudinal sequencing. Blood was drawn at multiple timepoints before and after primary and secondary immunization, with bulk PBMC replicates and cell subsets isolated. Two healthy male donors, one aged 18 to 30 and one aged 30 to 40 years, were included in the cohort.

General conclusions and limits of the study: After the booster, most clones that had expanded after primary vaccination were detected again (around 96% of CD4 and around nine tenths of CD8), suggesting broad maintenance of memory. A small share of clonotypes was detected in both CD4 and CD8 compartments, with the overlap likely arising from convergent recombination. Because only two donors were included in the study, the extent to which the findings can be generalized is limited. The secondary T-cell response was found to be weaker but faster than the primary response, with a peak reached on day 5 rather than on day 15. Computational filtering was required because FACS-sorted repertoires could contain abundant contaminating clonotypes from the bulk population.

On this clonotype itself: Its antigen is not yet known. Base qualities are not at hand, and no much larger clone is one base apart.

The sequencing machine was an Illumina NovaSeq 6000. TCR cDNA was made using 5'RACE template switching, a step that added a universal primer site and unique molecular identifiers. Priming of cDNA synthesis was performed from both the TCR alpha and TCR beta constant segments. Library amplification used two PCR steps, and the second PCR step added sample barcodes and sequencing adapters. Libraries were sequenced on Illumina HiSeq 2500 (2x100 bp) or NovaSeq (2x150 bp). As for how the authors treated the data: MIGEC handled demultiplexing of reads and collapsing into UMI consensus sequences, while MiXCR performed V(D)J alignment. Vaccine-responding clonotypes were defined with edgeR using replicate PBMC samples, requiring FDR below 0.01 and a log2 fold change above 5 up to day 15. CD4 or CD8 identity was assigned to each bulk clonotype according to whether the clonotype was present at higher abundance in the sequenced CD4 repertoire or the sequenced CD8 repertoire. The public reads were reprocessed in TCRdb via fastp at Q25 and MiXCR, keeping in-frame beta chains. Rows are unified per CDR3 protein, each entry keeping the most common DNA and genes. TCRdb assigned the V and J calls; the authors' analysis was not used. Counted in this sample were a few hundred thousand distinct CDR3 sequences; 3% to 4.5% of them appeared once. The top ten clonotypes cover 20% to 25% of the sample.

CDR1 GTSNPN and CDR2 SVGIG are derived from the germline V gene (reference sequence). For this chain, trimming is 4 bases at the V end and 7 bases at the J end, and the number of junction bases without a gene match is 3. The CDR3 runs 13 residues from the cysteine to the phenylalanine. Only the CDR3 part of the read is kept: 39 bases, read in frame from the first base. This specimen's treatment or condition label, per the study, means: live attenuated yellow fever vaccine strain. At each blood-draw timepoint, two biological replicates of bulk PBMCs were collected. PBMCs were isolated from peripheral blood using a standard Ficoll-Paque protocol. TriZol was used to extract RNA from bulk PBMCs, from CD4 and CD8 fractions, and from dextramer-positive and dextramer-negative fractions.

This clonotype originated in a man aged 18 to 30 who received the YFV17D yellow fever vaccine. This specimen was PBMCs, taken 5 days after the yellow fever booster vaccination. The chain uses TRBV30 and TRBJ1-6; 8 bases in the middle match TRBD1. The nucleotide sequence reads TGTGCCTGGACGACAGGGGTAAATTCACCCCTCCACTTT. Translated, this gives CAWTTGVNSPLHF.